A selection of T cell receptor beta chains follows, all from one sample in a study of patients and donors after allogeneic stem cell transplantation. Each CDR3 protein is one row after TCRdb ran MiXCR on the RT-PCR reads. Here the sample spans some 200,000 distinct CDR3 sequences, around two fifths being singletons. Sequenced input: blood, either unsorted or a sorted T cell fraction (not recorded which). The receptor source for this set is a human donor who was either an allogeneic HSCT recipient or a stem cell or donor lymphocyte infusion donor (not recorded which). It is not recorded whose cells these are; they may come from a transplant donor. CDR3s include the opening cysteine and the closing phenylalanine or tryptophan. A D gene is named only where the DNA matches it firmly. Clone size is given for some rows only: seen once, a few or many times, or a class if the clone is expanded.

V: TRBV4-3; D: -; J: TRBJ1-2; size: few; DNA: TGCGCCAGCAGCCAACAACCGGGCTTAGGGGTAAACGACTATGGCTACACCTTC; CDR3: CASSQQPGLGVNDYGYTF
V: TRBV6-6; D: -; J: TRBJ2-5; size: -; DNA: TGTGCCAGCAATGGCGGTGATATGGAGACCCAGTACTTC; CDR3: CASNGGDMETQYF
V: TRBV6-2/TRBV6-3; D: -; J: TRBJ1-5; size: few; DNA: TGTGCCAGCACCAACGGGGGGAATAGCAATCAGCCCCAGCATTTT; CDR3: CASTNGGNSNQPQHF
V: TRBV12-3/TRBV12-4; D: -; J: TRBJ1-5; size: few; DNA: TGTGCCAGCACTCAAAATCAGCCCCAGCATTTT; CDR3: CASTQNQPQHF
V: TRBV5-5; D: -; J: TRBJ2-5; size: -; DNA: TGTGCCAGCAGCTTGGCGCCCCAAGAGACCCAGTACTTC; CDR3: CASSLAPQETQYF
V: TRBV7-2; D: -; J: TRBJ2-1; size: once; DNA: TGTGCCAGCAGCTTGGGGCCGGCTTGGAATGAGCAGTTCTTC; CDR3: CASSLGPAWNEQFF
V: TRBV27; D: -; J: TRBJ1-2; size: few; DNA: TGTGCCAGCAGGGATTTAGGAAGTGGCTACACCTTC; CDR3: CASRDLGSGYTF
V: TRBV29-1; D: -; J: TRBJ1-1; size: few; DNA: TGCAGCGTTGATTGGCAACCGAACACTGAAGCTTTCTTT; CDR3: CSVDWQPNTEAFF
V: TRBV4-1; D: -; J: TRBJ1-2; size: -; DNA: TGCGCCAGCAGCCAAGATCGGGACCCCTGGACCAACTATGGCTACACCTTC; CDR3: CASSQDRDPWTNYGYTF
V: TRBV20-1; D: TRBD2; J: TRBJ2-1; size: -; DNA: TGCAGTGCTAGGAAAAACGGACTAGCGATCAACAATGAGCAGTTCTTC; CDR3: CSARKNGLAINNEQFF
V: TRBV6-5; D: -; J: TRBJ1-1; size: few; DNA: TGTGCCAGCAGTTACTTGGGGGACCCAAGAAACACTGAAGCTTTCTTT; CDR3: CASSYLGDPRNTEAFF
V: TRBV5-1; D: -; J: TRBJ1-1; size: few; DNA: TGCGCCAGCAGCTTGGCCCACTTGAACACTGAAGCTTTCTTT; CDR3: CASSLAHLNTEAFF
V: TRBV3-1; D: -; J: TRBJ1-4; size: -; DNA: TGTGCCAGCAGCCAAGTCGGACGCACTAATGAAAAACTGTTTTTT; CDR3: CASSQVGRTNEKLFF
V: TRBV13; D: -; J: TRBJ1-1; size: few; DNA: TGTGCCAGCAGTCCCGGGGCAGGGGAAGTCACTGAAGCTTTCTTT; CDR3: CASSPGAGEVTEAFF
V: TRBV29-1; D: -; J: TRBJ2-3; size: few; DNA: TGCAGCATCAGGGGCACAGATACGCAGTATTTT; CDR3: CSIRGTDTQYF
V: TRBV5-1; D: -; J: TRBJ1-2; size: -; DNA: TGCGCCAGCAGCGTCACCACGTATCAGGGGAAAGCTAACTATGGCTACACCTTC; CDR3: CASSVTTYQGKANYGYTF
V: TRBV5-1; D: -; J: TRBJ1-3; size: -; DNA: TGCGCCAGCAGCTTGACGGACACGGGCCTCTCTGGAAACACCATATATTTT; CDR3: CASSLTDTGLSGNTIYF
V: TRBV6-6; D: -; J: TRBJ1-3; size: -; DNA: TGTGCCAGCAGTTTCACTGGGGTCTCTGGAAACACCATATATTTT; CDR3: CASSFTGVSGNTIYF
V: TRBV15; D: -; J: TRBJ1-1; size: -; DNA: TGTGCCACCAGCGACGGATACACTGAAGCTTTCTTT; CDR3: CATSDGYTEAFF
V: TRBV3-1; D: TRBD1; J: TRBJ2-2; size: few; DNA: TGTGCCAGCAGCCAAGAAGACAGGGTCTACACCGGGGAGCTGTTTTTT; CDR3: CASSQEDRVYTGELFF
V: TRBV10-3; D: TRBD2; J: TRBJ2-7; size: -; DNA: TGTGCCATCAGTGAGTCGGGAGCTAGCGGGACCTCCTACGAGCAGTACTTC; CDR3: CAISESGASGTSYEQYF
V: TRBV4-3; D: -; J: TRBJ1-4; size: few; DNA: TGCGCCAGCAGCCAAGATCCCCGGGCAGGGAGGAGGGAAAAACTGTTTTTT; CDR3: CASSQDPRAGRREKLFF
V: TRBV9; D: -; J: TRBJ1-1; size: -; DNA: TGTGCCAGCAGCGTAGTGCAGGGTCCGAACACTGAAGCTTTCTTT; CDR3: CASSVVQGPNTEAFF
V: TRBV5-1; D: -; J: TRBJ1-2; size: few; DNA: TGCGCCAGCAGCGTCGGGACTGACTATGGCTACACCTTC; CDR3: CASSVGTDYGYTF